This T cell receptor (beta chain) derives from a study of response to subunit inactivated influenza vaccine. TCRdb recomputed calls from the RT-PCR reads with MiXCR, one row per CDR3 protein. The sample consists of over 450,000 distinct CDR3 sequences, 10% to 15% of them appearing once. This sequence originates from a man aged 45-60 years who received an inactivated influenza vaccine. The material sequenced was PBMCs from blood, taken roughly 48 days after vaccination.

The CDR3 sequence is CASHHTDTQYF. The CDR3 DNA is TGTGCCAGCCATCACACAGATACGCAGTATTTT. This chain connects TRBV11-2 to TRBJ2-3; no clear D. CDR1 and CDR2 from the germline V gene are SGHAT and FQNNGV. The V end lost 8 bases, the J end lost 2 bases, and 5 bases lay between the germline ends. There are 11 residues in the CDR3.